Listed below are T cell receptor beta chains from one sample, sequenced in a study of cytomegalovirus exposure and HLA in healthy donors. Only in-frame clones appear in the TCRdb table, and some are missing; sequencing was by immunoSEQ multiplex PCR. The sample has about 160,000 clones; 75% to 85% are singletons. What was sequenced was PBMCs. Receptors originate from a man aged 45-60 years in good health and CMV-seropositive. CDR3s include the opening cysteine and the closing phenylalanine or tryptophan. The D gene is left open where the match is weak. For some rows the clone size is stated as once, few or many, or as a class when expanded; others skip it.

D gene | clone size | J gene | V gene | CDR3 protein | CDR3 DNA
. | few | TRBJ1-5 | TRBV27 | CASSNNRANQPQHF | TGTGCCAGCAGTAACAACAGGGCCAATCAGCCCCAGCATTTT
. | . | TRBJ2-7 | TRBV2 | CASSDPAGRGFEQYF | TGTGCCAGCAGCGACCCCGCGGGACGGGGTTTCGAGCAGTACTTC
TRBD2 | . | TRBJ2-3 | TRBV29-1 | CSVGSGKGVGTDTQYF | TGCAGCGTTGGTAGCGGGAAGGGGGTTGGCACAGATACGCAGTATTTT
TRBD1 | . | TRBJ2-7 | TRBV2 | CASSGTGGYEQYF | TGTGCCAGCAGCGGGACAGGGGGCTACGAGCAGTACTTC
. | . | TRBJ2-7 | TRBV10-3 | CAIRAGREQYF | TGTGCCATCAGGGCGGGGAGGGAGCAGTACTTC
TRBD1 | . | TRBJ2-7 | TRBV11-3 | CASSATGSYEQYF | TGTGCCAGCAGCGCGACAGGGTCCTACGAGCAGTACTTC
TRBD2 | . | TRBJ2-3 | TRBV7-2 | CASSSGLAGEVDTQYF | TGTGCCAGCAGCTCGGGACTAGCGGGAGAGGTAGATACGCAGTATTTT
. | once | TRBJ2-2 | TRBV4-1 | CASSRLGAATGELFF | TGCGCCAGCAGCCGACTTGGAGCAGCCACCGGGGAGCTGTTTTTT
. | . | TRBJ1-1 | TRBV5-5 | CASSLGSDSSGTEAFF | TGTGCCAGCAGCTTAGGCTCGGACAGCTCGGGGACTGAAGCTTTCTTT
. | once | TRBJ2-2 | TRBV10-3 | CAISDPSSAWNTGELFF | TGTGCCATCAGTGACCCTTCTAGCGCCTGGAACACCGGGGAGCTGTTTTTT
TRBD1 | . | TRBJ1-2 | TRBV6-6 | CASRLTGVDGYTF | TGTGCCAGCAGATTGACAGGGGTAGATGGCTACACCTTC